This is a list of T cell receptor beta chains from one sample in a study of Ad26.COV2.S vaccination and SARS-CoV-2 variants. The table came from immunoSEQ multiplex PCR; TCRdb's copy has only in-frame clones and leaves some out. The table records about 400,000 clones, 89% of them present only once. Source: peripheral blood, taken in a trial of Ad26.COV2.S vaccine versus placebo. The receptor set was obtained from a person between 18 and 65 years old who received the Ad26.COV2.S COVID-19 vaccine or a placebo. The CDR3 runs from the conserved cysteine through the conserved F or W. The order of the fields is J gene, V gene, clone size, D gene, CDR3 protein, CDR3 DNA. D genes are given only for firm matches. The size entry is marked missing in some rows and otherwise reads once, few, many or a size class.

TRBJ2-2 TRBV2 NA NA CASSAGPVGTGELFF TGTGCCAGCAGTGCCGGGCCGGTGGGGACCGGGGAGCTGTTTTTT
TRBJ2-2 TRBV27 NA NA CASSTLRGANTGELFF TGTGCCAGCAGTACCCTTAGGGGGGCGAACACCGGGGAGCTGTTTTTT
TRBJ2-4 TRBV29-1 NA NA CSVEGVRGLAKNIQYF TGCAGCGTTGAAGGGGTTAGGGGACTAGCCAAAAACATTCAGTACTTC
TRBJ2-1 TRBV5-1 NA TRBD1 CASNLGQGASGTGNEQFF TGCGCCAGCAACTTGGGACAGGGGGCTAGCGGGACGGGCAATGAGCAGTTCTTC
TRBJ1-5 TRBV15 NA TRBD1 CATSRGQGVRISNQPQHF TGTGCCACCAGCAGGGGGCAGGGGGTACGAATAAGCAATCAGCCCCAGCATTTT
TRBJ1-2 TRBV18 NA TRBD1 CASSPGTASFYGYTF TGTGCCAGCTCACCAGGGACAGCCTCCTTCTATGGCTACACCTTC
TRBJ2-3 TRBV28 NA NA CASSFLVPDTQYF TGTGCCAGCAGTTTCCTCGTGCCAGATACGCAGTATTTT
TRBJ2-5 TRBV28 NA NA CASSFGASQETQYF TGTGCCAGCAGTTTCGGGGCTAGCCAAGAGACCCAGTACTTC
TRBJ2-7 TRBV6-2/TRBV6-3 NA TRBD2 CASSYPSGRASVEQYF TGTGCCAGCAGTTACCCCAGCGGGAGGGCCAGCGTCGAGCAGTACTTC
TRBJ1-5 TRBV10-3 NA NA CAINRQRDQPQHF TGTGCCATCAATCGACAGAGGGATCAGCCCCAGCATTTT
TRBJ1-5 TRBV19 NA NA CASSPGILQPQHF TGTGCCAGTAGCCCAGGGATTCTTCAGCCCCAGCATTTT
TRBJ2-5 TRBV11-2 NA NA CASSPSTGETQYF TGTGCCAGCAGCCCTTCTACTGGGGAGACCCAGTACTTC
TRBJ1-1 TRBV19 NA NA CASSPRQDTEAFF TGTGCCAGTAGCCCCCGACAGGACACTGAAGCTTTCTTT
TRBJ2-1 TRBV6-5 NA TRBD2 CASTGTSGGNEQFF TGTGCCAGCACCGGGACTAGCGGGGGGAATGAGCAGTTCTTC
TRBJ2-1 TRBV7-3 NA NA CASSLGGFNEQFF TGTGCCAGCAGCTTAGGAGGGTTCAATGAGCAGTTCTTC
TRBJ1-5 TRBV10-3 NA TRBD1 CAISDSGGGGQPQHF TGTGCCATCAGTGATTCAGGGGGCGGGGGTCAGCCCCAGCATTTT
TRBJ1-5 TRBV6-1 NA NA CASSAFKLQYSNQPQHF TGTGCCAGCAGTGCCTTTAAGTTGCAGTATAGCAATCAGCCCCAGCATTTT
TRBJ1-3 TRBV28 once NA CASSPSGSGNTIYF TGTGCCAGCAGCCCGAGTGGGTCGGGAAACACCATATATTTT
TRBJ2-1 TRBV28 NA NA CASTPGLPYNEQFF TGTGCCAGCACGCCGGGACTCCCTTACAATGAGCAGTTCTTC
TRBJ2-3 TRBV3-1/TRBV3-2 NA NA CASSQRSAGDTQYF TGTGCCAGCAGCCAAAGATCAGCGGGAGATACGCAGTATTTT
TRBJ2-7 TRBV28 NA NA CASSLQGISYEQYF TGTGCCAGCAGTTTACAGGGGATTTCCTACGAGCAGTACTTC
TRBJ1-5 TRBV30 once TRBD1 CAWSAGTVYQPQHF TGTGCCTGGAGTGCGGGGACAGTTTATCAGCCCCAGCATTTT
TRBJ2-1 TRBV5-4 NA NA CASSLEEYNEQFF TGTGCCAGCAGCTTGGAAGAGTACAATGAGCAGTTCTTC
TRBJ1-2 TRBV4-1 once NA CASSQDQANRDGYTF TGCGCCAGCAGCCAAGATCAGGCCAATCGGGATGGCTACACCTTC
TRBJ2-5 TRBV6-5 NA TRBD1 CASSYFGTGGGETQYF TGTGCCAGCAGTTACTTTGGGACAGGGGGCGGAGAGACCCAGTACTTC
TRBJ1-2 TRBV7-9 NA NA CASSLKGYGYTF TGTGCCAGCAGCTTGAAGGGCTATGGCTACACCTTC
TRBJ1-5 TRBV3-1/TRBV3-2 NA NA CASSQTGFVQPQHF TGTGCCAGCAGCCAAACAGGGTTTGTACAGCCCCAGCATTTT
TRBJ2-2 TRBV9 once TRBD2 CASSPSGSGTGELFF TGTGCCAGCAGCCCTAGCGGGAGTGGGACCGGGGAGCTGTTTTTT
TRBJ2-1 TRBV29-1 NA NA CSVEGVPLRYNEQFF TGCAGCGTTGAAGGGGTACCTCTGAGGTACAATGAGCAGTTCTTC
TRBJ2-3 TRBV6-1 NA TRBD2 CASSEALPSASGRDNTQYF TGTGCCAGCAGTGAAGCACTCCCGTCGGCTAGCGGGAGGGACAATACGCAGTATTTT
TRBJ2-1 TRBV5-6 NA NA CASSFLRHIYNEQFF TGTGCCAGCAGCTTCTTACGACATATCTACAATGAGCAGTTCTTC
TRBJ2-7 TRBV6-6 NA TRBD1 CASSTDRGGNEQYF TGTGCCAGCAGTACGGACAGGGGGGGTAACGAGCAGTACTTC
TRBJ1-5 TRBV5-6 NA NA CASSLGRVTQPQHF TGTGCCAGCAGCTTGGGCAGGGTCACTCAGCCCCAGCATTTT
TRBJ2-7 TRBV4-2 NA TRBD2 CASSPRGGSWYEQYF TGTGCCAGCAGCCCCCGGGGCGGGAGTTGGTACGAGCAGTACTTC
TRBJ2-1 TRBV13 NA NA CASSSGTLDGWDEQFF TGTGCCAGCAGCTCGGGGACTCTCGACGGATGGGATGAGCAGTTCTTC
TRBJ2-1 TRBV20-1 NA TRBD2 CSASGLAGDGEQFF TGCAGTGCTAGTGGACTAGCGGGAGATGGGGAGCAGTTCTTC
TRBJ2-1 TRBV30 NA NA CAWRSADEQFF TGTGCCTGGAGATCCGCCGATGAGCAGTTCTTC
TRBJ2-1 TRBV18 NA TRBD1 CASSRETGRNEQFF TGTGCCAGCTCACGGGAGACAGGGCGCAATGAGCAGTTCTTC
TRBJ2-5 TRBV7-7 NA TRBD2 CASTKGASGRETQYF TGTGCTAGCACCAAGGGGGCTAGCGGGAGGGAGACCCAGTACTTC
TRBJ1-5 TRBV5-6 NA NA CASSFSDGGAGQPQHF TGTGCCAGCAGCTTTAGCGATGGGGGCGCGGGTCAGCCCCAGCATTTT
TRBJ1-4 TRBV19 NA NA CASRVQGTAEKLFF TGTGCCAGTCGTGTTCAGGGGACGGCTGAAAAACTGTTTTTT
TRBJ2-7 TRBV12-3/TRBV12-4 few NA CASSLGSYEQYF TGTGCCAGCAGTTTAGGGTCCTACGAGCAGTACTTC
TRBJ1-6 TRBV6-5 NA NA CASGLREGDSPLHF TGTGCCAGCGGCCTACGGGAGGGCGATTCACCCCTCCACTTT
TRBJ2-1 TRBV4-1 NA TRBD2 CASSQDGPSGYNEQFF TGCGCCAGCAGCCAAGATGGGCCTAGCGGTTACAATGAGCAGTTCTTC
TRBJ2-5 TRBV6-5 NA NA CASTPGGETQYF TGTGCCAGCACCCCTGGAGGGGAGACCCAGTACTTC
TRBJ2-7 TRBV7-9 NA NA CASSELPRTENYEQYF TGTGCCAGCAGTGAGCTTCCCCGGACAGAAAATTACGAGCAGTACTTC
TRBJ2-1 TRBV6-2/TRBV6-3 NA NA CASSKTWTNEQFF TGTGCCAGCAGTAAAACCTGGACGAATGAGCAGTTCTTC
TRBJ2-1 TRBV5-4 NA NA CASSLDLEAGNEQFF TGTGCCAGCAGCTTGGACTTGGAGGCCGGTAATGAGCAGTTCTTC
TRBJ1-2 TRBV28 NA TRBD1 CASSFRGTGIGYTF TGTGCCAGCAGTTTTAGAGGGACAGGGATTGGCTACACCTTC
TRBJ1-2 TRBV5-1 NA NA CASSLEQGGYTF TGCGCCAGCAGCTTGGAACAGGGTGGCTACACCTTC
TRBJ2-1 TRBV5-4 NA TRBD2 CASSTGPTSGSGNEQFF TGTGCCAGCAGCACGGGACCAACTAGCGGGAGTGGTAATGAGCAGTTCTTC
TRBJ2-5 TRBV15 NA NA CATSRAQETQYF TGTGCCACCAGCAGAGCTCAAGAGACCCAGTACTTC
TRBJ2-1 TRBV29-1 NA TRBD2 CSVVLAGFYNEQFF TGCAGCGTTGTCCTAGCGGGATTTTACAATGAGCAGTTCTTC
TRBJ2-3 TRBV6-5 NA NA CASGGGHTDTQYF TGTGCCAGCGGGGGGGGACACACAGATACGCAGTATTTT
TRBJ2-5 TRBV14 NA TRBD2 CASSQLAGEETQYF TGTGCCAGCAGCCAACTAGCGGGAGAAGAGACCCAGTACTTC
TRBJ1-2 TRBV18 NA NA CASSPPSGAYGYTF TGTGCCAGCTCACCACCGTCAGGAGCCTATGGCTACACCTTC
TRBJ1-6 TRBV27 NA NA CASSLFGPGTNSPLHF TGTGCCAGCAGTTTATTTGGGCCAGGGACGAATTCACCCCTCCACTTT
TRBJ1-2 TRBV5-4 NA TRBD1 CASSLGARTTGGANYGYTF TGTGCCAGCAGCTTGGGGGCTCGAACGACAGGGGGGGCCAACTATGGCTACACCTTC